This entry lists 28 T cell receptor beta chains sequenced from one sample in a study of cytomegalovirus exposure and HLA in healthy donors. The PCR made use of 60 Vbeta and 13 Jbeta primers. Profiling relied on immunoSEQ multiplex PCR, and the TCRdb table lists in-frame clones only, not all of them. The sample holds about 95,000 clones; approximately 70% are singletons and the top ten take about 15%. Sequencing was done on a sample of PBMCs. The origin of the receptors is a woman between 45 and 65 years old in good health and CMV-seropositive.

The V call is TRBV10-3, the J call TRBJ2-6, with TRBD1 identical over 7 bases. The CDR3 totals 15 residues. J lost 4 bases, V lost 8 bases, and 8 bases had no gene match. Germline V gene sequence: CDR1 ENHRY, CDR2 SYGVKD. The CDR3 DNA follows: TGTGCCATCGGCCCCACAGGGGCCGGGGCCAACGTCCTGACTTTC. It encodes CAIGPTGAGANVLTF.

The V and J genes are TRBV10-2 and TRBJ2-3, with no clear D. This CDR3 is built from 11 residues. Trimming took 8 bases from V and 4 from J, leaving 7 bases between them. Germline V lookup: CDR1 WSHSY, CDR2 SAAADI. The CDR3 nucleotides read TGCGCCAGCTTCTATTCAGATACGCAGTATTTT. Its translation is CASFYSDTQYF.

This chain connects TRBV5-1 to TRBJ2-3, with no clear D. The V and J ends lost 0 bases and 2 bases respectively, with 7 bases between them. The germline gives CDR1 SGHRS, CDR2 YFSETQ. The CDR3 spans 14 residues. The DNA for the CDR3 is TGCGCCAGCAGCTTGGACAGACCCACAGATACGCAGTATTTT. Its translation is CASSLDRPTDTQYF.

V usage is TRBV19 and J usage is TRBJ2-3; D gene ambiguous. In germline, CDR1 is LNHDA, CDR2 SQIVND (reference sequence). The ends were cut back, 6 bases at V and 2 bases at J, with 15 bases in the middle. CDR3 length: 15 amino acids. CDR3 sequence: CASSGRSGYTDTQYF. Written as DNA, the CDR3 is TGTGCCAGTAGCGGCCGGTCAGGTTACACAGATACGCAGTATTTT.

The chain has TRBV5-1 and TRBJ2-1; D gene unclear. Germline CDR1 SGHRS, CDR2 YFSETQ. Trimming removed 2 bases at V and 0 bases at J, with 9 bases between. The CDR3 loop spans 15 amino acids. This CDR3 reads CASSFVALSYNEQFF. CDR3 sequence (DNA): TGCGCCAGCAGCTTTGTGGCCCTCTCCTACAATGAGCAGTTCTTC.

The gene calls are TRBV5-5 and TRBJ2-7, with D possibly being TRBD2 (5 bases). V shed 2 bases and J shed 5 bases, with 20 bases lying between them. The germline V gene encodes CDR1 SGHKS and CDR2 YYEKEE (reference sequence). The CDR3 consists of 16 residues. The CDR3 region is CASSFPAGWRSHEQYF. The CDR3 region has the DNA TGTGCCAGCAGCTTCCCCGCTGGGTGGAGGTCCCACGAGCAGTACTTC.

This clone was counted a few times. The chain combines TRBV28 with TRBJ1-2; no clear D. V was cut by 7 bases and J by 6 bases, with 15 bases left in between. Germline CDR1 reads MDHEN; CDR2 reads SYDVKM. The CDR3 sequence is 13 residues long. The CDR3: CASTQVPHDGYTF. The CDR3 DNA follows: TGTGCCAGCACCCAGGTACCCCACGATGGCTACACCTTC.

This clone occurred a few times. V is TRBV6-5 and J is TRBJ1-5, with unresolved D. CDR1 and CDR2 from the germline V gene are MNHEY and SVGAGI. CDR3 length: 14 residues. Trimming stripped 2 bases from V and 14 bases from J, with 19 bases between. CDR3 DNA sequence: TGTGCCAGCAGTTACAACCGCCCCGGGAGGGATGAGCATTTT. As protein: CASSYNRPGRDEHF.

The rearrangement links TRBV5-1 to TRBJ1-1; TRBD1 is a possible D gene (6 bases). This CDR3 spans 14 amino acids. Germline-derived CDR1 and CDR2 are SGHRS and YFSETQ. Trimming pared 4 bases from V and 5 bases from J, leaving 15 bases between. The CDR3 sequence: CASSRAQGMTEAFF. The CDR3 nucleotides read TGCGCCAGCAGCAGAGCTCAGGGGATGACTGAAGCTTTCTTT. Together with reference TRBV5-1 and TRBJ1-1, the CDR3 gives the full variable domain: KAGVTQTPRYLIKTRGQQVTLSCSPISGHRSVSWYQQTPGQGLQFLFEYFSETQRNKGNFPGRFSGRQFSNSRSEMNVSTLELGDSALYLCASSRAQGMTEAFFGQGTRLTVV.

The V gene is TRBV6-6, the J gene TRBJ2-2; 10 nucleotides align to TRBD1. This CDR3 spans 15 amino acids. Germline CDR1 is MNHNY and CDR2 is SVGAGI (reference sequence). V dropped 4 bases and J dropped 6; count of bases not matched to a gene: 5. This CDR3 reads CASSSGTGDAGELFF. CDR3 nucleotide sequence: TGTGCCAGCAGTTCCGGGACAGGGGACGCCGGGGAGCTGTTTTTT.

The genes are TRBV11-2 and TRBJ2-3, with 11 nucleotides matching TRBD2. Germline V gene data show CDR1 as SGHAT and CDR2 as FQNNGV. J lost 3 bases, V lost 1 base, and 6 bases had no gene match. CDR3 length equals 17 residues. This CDR3 reads CASSLVAGGKGTDTQYF. DNA for the CDR3: TGTGCCAGCAGCTTAGTAGCGGGAGGGAAGGGAACAGATACGCAGTATTTT.

This clone was recorded a few times. The chain couples TRBV5-1 to TRBJ1-5; a possible D gene is TRBD1 (6 bases). The length of the CDR3 is 14 residues. Germline V CDR1 and CDR2: SGHRS, YFSETQ. Trimming took 2 bases from V and 5 from J, leaving 11 bases between them. This chain's CDR3 is CASSFDKGDQPQHF. As DNA, the CDR3 is TGCGCCAGCAGCTTTGATAAGGGGGATCAGCCCCAGCATTTT.

The sample holds a few counts of this clone. The rearrangement joins TRBV9 to TRBJ1-2; D perhaps matches TRBD1 (5 bases). The germline V gene has CDR1 SGDLS and CDR2 YYNGEE. The CDR3 covers 13 residues. Between the trimmed V and J ends, which lost 4 bases and 3 bases, there was a span of 10 bases. Written as DNA, the CDR3 is TGTGCCAGCAGCACCAGGGTAGACTATGGCTACACCTTC. Translation gives CASSTRVDYGYTF. Supplemented by reference TRBV9 and TRBJ1-2, the full variable domain reads DSGVTQTPKHLITATGQRVTLRCSPRSGDLSVYWYQQSLDQGLQFLIQYYNGEERAKGNILERFSAQQFPDLHSELNLSSLELGDSALYFCASSTRVDYGYTFGSGTRLTVV.

This chain connects TRBV11-1 to TRBJ2-7, with 7 nucleotides matching TRBD1. The CDR3 length is 13 residues. V lost 2 bases and J lost 3; bases outside the gene matches: 1. Germline V lookup: CDR1 SGHAT, CDR2 FQDESV (reference sequence). CDR3 in amino acids: CASSLTGVYEQYF. The CDR3 DNA reads TGTGCCAGCAGCTTAACAGGGGTCTACGAGCAGTACTTC.

This clone has more than one count but fewer than ten. This chain links TRBV28 with TRBJ2-3; 8 nucleotides agree with TRBD2. CDR1 is MDHEN, CDR2 SYDVKM, per germline. Trimming cost V 2 bases and J 4 bases; bases outside gene matches: 14. The CDR3 has 18 residues. The CDR3 sequence: CASSLVRRLALTADTQYF. The CDR3 nucleotides are TGTGCCAGCAGTTTAGTTAGGAGACTAGCGCTTACAGCAGATACGCAGTATTTT.

The gene calls are TRBV4-3 and TRBJ2-4; D is possibly TRBD1 (5 bases). The V gene's germline CDR1 is LGHNA and CDR2 YSLEER. V was cut by 2 bases and J by 2 bases, with 16 bases left in between. The CDR3 covers 17 residues. The CDR3 bases are TGCGCCAGCAGCCAACCAGGAATAGGGGATACCAAAAACATTCAGTACTTC. This translates into CASSQPGIGDTKNIQYF.

This chain joins TRBV5-1 and TRBJ1-1, with D maybe TRBD1 (5 bases). Germline CDR1 and CDR2: SGHRS and YFSETQ. V was trimmed by 0 bases and J by 0 bases, leaving 33 bases between them. This CDR3 comprises 23 residues. The DNA for the CDR3 is TGCGCCAGCAGCTTGGAGGCAGGGAGGAATCCGGGTACCGACCGAGGGATGAACACTGAAGCTTTCTTT. This codes for CASSLEAGRNPGTDRGMNTEAFF. Drawing the rest from reference TRBV5-1 and TRBJ1-1, the complete variable domain is KAGVTQTPRYLIKTRGQQVTLSCSPISGHRSVSWYQQTPGQGLQFLFEYFSETQRNKGNFPGRFSGRQFSNSRSEMNVSTLELGDSALYLCASSLEAGRNPGTDRGMNTEAFFGQGTRLTVV.

The chain recombines TRBV30 with TRBJ2-7; 7 nucleotides align to TRBD1. The CDR3 is 15 residues long. V lost 3 bases, J lost 1 base, and 9 bases stayed unmatched. Germline loops: CDR1 GTSNPN, CDR2 SVGIG (reference sequence). The CDR3 nucleotides are TGTGCCTGGAGAAGGAGATTGGGACAGTCCTACGAGCAGTACTTC. Translation: CAWRRRLGQSYEQYF.

The chain recombines TRBV7-8 with TRBJ2-7; D is unresolved. V was clipped by 0 bases and J by 2 bases, with 5 bases between them. CDR1 and CDR2 (germline): SGHVS, FQNEAQ. This CDR3 contains 13 residues. This chain's CDR3 is CASSLAEPYEQYF. The CDR3 coding sequence is TGTGCCAGCAGCTTAGCGGAGCCCTACGAGCAGTACTTC.

This clone was seen more than once but under ten times. The chain joins TRBV2 to TRBJ1-4, with TRBD1 matching over 10 bases. CDR1 is SNHLY and CDR2 is FYNNEI in the germline V gene. V was clipped by 8 bases and J by 5 bases; unmatched bases: 8. The CDR3 has 15 amino acids. The CDR3 nucleotides are TGTGCCAGCTTTATCCGGGACAGGGGAAATGAAAAACTGTTTTTT. Encoded protein: CASFIRDRGNEKLFF. Full variable domain (rest looked up from reference TRBV2 and TRBJ1-4): EPEVTQTPSHQVTQMGQEVILRCVPISNHLYFYWYRQILGQKVEFLVSFYNNEISEKSEIFDDQFSVERPDGSNFTLKIRSTKLEDSAMYFCASFIRDRGNEKLFFGSGTQLSVL.

The V gene is TRBV9, the J gene TRBJ2-3; possibly TRBD1 for D (5 bases). This CDR3 region has 14 residues. Germline V gene lookup returns CDR1 SGDLS and CDR2 YYNGEE. Trimming removed 2 bases from V and 5 bases from J, with 12 bases in between. In nucleotides, the CDR3 is TGTGCCAGCAGCGTCGCGTCAAGGGGAGATACGCAGTATTTT. Amino acids: CASSVASRGDTQYF.

The V gene is TRBV5-1, the J gene TRBJ2-1; 8 positions agree with TRBD1. Germline trimming cut 4 bases from V and 7 bases from J; bases unmatched to any gene: 10. This CDR3 contains 15 residues. Germline V lookup: CDR1 SGHRS, CDR2 YFSETQ. For the CDR3, the DNA is TGCGCCAGCAGCCCCAGGGGGCCAAGGGAGAATGAGCAGTTCTTC. This sequence encodes CASSPRGPRENEQFF.

This clone was recorded only once. The chain carries TRBV19 and TRBJ2-2; possible D gene TRBD2, 6 bases. The CDR3 runs to 15 residues. The V gene lost 3 bases and the J gene lost 4 bases, with 12 bases spanning the gap. From germline, CDR1 is LNHDA and CDR2 SQIVND (reference sequence). CDR3: CASSIGDSPTGELFF. The CDR3, as DNA: TGTGCCAGTAGTATCGGGGACTCCCCCACCGGGGAGCTGTTTTTT.

The chain has TRBV19 and TRBJ1-5, with TRBD1 as a possible D gene (5 bases). CDR3 length equals 16 residues. Trimming removed 9 bases at V and 5 bases at J, with 23 bases between. CDR1 is LNHDA and CDR2 is SQIVND in the germline V gene (reference sequence). The CDR3: CARPHSHETEDQPQHF. Here the CDR3 DNA reads TGTGCCAGACCCCACTCCCATGAGACAGAAGATCAGCCCCAGCATTTT. The full variable domain, with the rest looked up from reference TRBV19 and TRBJ1-5, is DGGITQSPKYLFRKEGQNVTLSCEQNLNHDAMYWYRQDPGQGLRLIYYSQIVNDFQKGDIAEGYSVSREKKESFPLTVTSAQKNPTAFYLCARPHSHETEDQPQHFGDGTRLSIL.

V gene TRBV5-1 combines with J gene TRBJ2-3; D is unresolved. V lost 0 bases and J lost 0, with 5 bases in between. This CDR3 has 14 amino acids. The germline V gene has CDR1 SGHRS and CDR2 YFSETQ. As DNA, the CDR3 is TGCGCCAGCAGCTTGGAATCTAGCACAGATACGCAGTATTTT. Its protein product is CASSLESSTDTQYF.

J is TRBJ2-5 and V is TRBV28; 7 positions match TRBD2. With 3 bases clipped from V and 1 base from J, the junction kept 5 bases outside the gene matches. The length of the CDR3 is 15 residues. Per the germline V gene, CDR1 is MDHEN and CDR2 is SYDVKM. CDR3 sequence (DNA): TGTGCCAGCAGTTTTGGGGGGAGGGCCCAAGAGACCCAGTACTTC. This sequence encodes CASSFGGRAQETQYF.

The chain combines TRBV5-1 with TRBJ2-7, with TRBD2 matching over 8 bases. CDR1 and CDR2 (germline): SGHRS, YFSETQ. V lost 6 bases and J lost 1; bases outside the gene matches: 6. This CDR3 comprises 14 residues. CDR3 DNA: TGCGCCAGCACCCCGGGGGGGGCTTCCTACGAGCAGTACTTC. Protein: CASTPGGASYEQYF.

The chain carries TRBV7-3 and TRBJ2-2; 8 nucleotides line up with TRBD2. The CDR3 consists of 17 residues. CDR1 and CDR2 from the germline V gene are SGHTA and FQGTGA. J lost 0 bases, V lost 5 bases, and 8 bases had no gene match. The CDR3 loop is CASSHPVAGPNTGELFF. DNA of the CDR3: TGTGCCAGCAGCCACCCGGTAGCGGGACCGAACACCGGGGAGCTGTTTTTT.